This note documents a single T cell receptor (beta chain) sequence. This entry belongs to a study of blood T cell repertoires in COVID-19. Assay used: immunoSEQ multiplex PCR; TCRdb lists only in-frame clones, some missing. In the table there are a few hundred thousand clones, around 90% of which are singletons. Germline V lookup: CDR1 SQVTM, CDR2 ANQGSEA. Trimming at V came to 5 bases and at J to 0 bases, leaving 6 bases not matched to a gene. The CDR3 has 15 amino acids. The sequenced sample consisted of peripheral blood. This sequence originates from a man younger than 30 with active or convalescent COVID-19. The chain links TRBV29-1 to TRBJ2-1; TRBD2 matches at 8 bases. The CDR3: CSVPTSVGSYNEQFF. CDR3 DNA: TGCAGCGTTCCGACTAGCGTGGGCTCCTACAATGAGCAGTTCTTC.